Each of the 28 T cell receptor beta chains below was sequenced from the same sample in a study of CD8+ T cells in alopecia areata. Extraction and reverse transcription of RNA yielded cDNA as the sequencing template. Repertoires were generated with immunoSEQ multiplex PCR, while TCRdb's copy carries only in-frame clones and drops some. The sample contains 200,000 or so clones, 58% of which appear only once. The treatment was: oral pan-JAK inhibitor, 5-10 mg twice daily. The material sequenced was CD4+ T cells sorted from blood, taken at week 24, from a patient treated with tofacitinib. These receptor sequences come from a human donor with alopecia areata.

The J gene is TRBJ2-2, the V gene TRBV9; perhaps TRBD1 as D (6 bases). The CDR3 contains 13 residues. From germline, CDR1 is SGDLS and CDR2 YYNGEE. V lost 2 bases to trimming and J lost 8 bases, with 10 bases between them. Here the CDR3 DNA reads TGTGCCAGCAGCGTCCAGGGGACGGGGGAGCTGTTTTTT. Residues: CASSVQGTGELFF. The whole variable domain, remainder taken from reference TRBV9 and TRBJ2-2, is DSGVTQTPKHLITATGQRVTLRCSPRSGDLSVYWYQQSLDQGLQFLIQYYNGEERAKGNILERFSAQQFPDLHSELNLSSLELGDSALYFCASSVQGTGELFFGEGSRLTVL.

V usage is TRBV6-5 and J usage is TRBJ2-6, with D perhaps given as TRBD1 or TRBD2 (5 bases each). This CDR3 region has 15 residues. Trimming left V 8 bases short and J 2 bases short, with 13 bases between. CDR1 and CDR2 from the germline V gene are MNHEY and SVGAGI. This chain's CDR3 is CASGPGDAGANVLTF. CDR3 sequence (DNA): TGTGCCAGCGGACCCGGGGACGCTGGGGCCAACGTCCTGACTTTC.

The genes are TRBV7-2 and TRBJ2-5; perhaps D is TRBD1 or TRBD2 (7 bases each). This CDR3 contains 18 residues. Germline CDR1 reads SGHTA; CDR2 reads FQGNSA. Trimming removed 4 bases at V and 0 bases at J, with 21 bases between. The CDR3 sequence is CASSYQGGGGLHQETQYF. DNA for the CDR3: TGTGCCAGCAGCTACCAAGGGGGAGGGGGCCTCCACCAAGAGACCCAGTACTTC.

This clone was found a few times. V is TRBV9 and J is TRBJ2-5; tentatively, D is TRBD2 (6 bases). Germline V gene lookup returns CDR1 SGDLS and CDR2 YYNGEE. CDR3 length: 15 residues. V lost 4 bases, J lost 4 bases, and 17 bases lay in between. In DNA, the CDR3 is TGTGCCAGCAGCCTCCAGGACGGGAGATCAGAGACCCAGTACTTC. It translates to CASSLQDGRSETQYF. Together with reference TRBV9 and TRBJ2-5, the CDR3 gives the full variable domain: DSGVTQTPKHLITATGQRVTLRCSPRSGDLSVYWYQQSLDQGLQFLIQYYNGEERAKGNILERFSAQQFPDLHSELNLSSLELGDSALYFCASSLQDGRSETQYFGPGTRLLVL.

The CDR3 coding sequence is TGTGCCTGCAGGGAGACCTACGAGCAGTACTTC. Amino acid sequence: CACRETYEQYF. The chain carries TRBV30 and TRBJ2-7; D may match TRBD1 or TRBD2 (5 bases each). Trimming took off 6 bases at V and 2 bases at J, with 8 bases between the two ends. The CDR3 consists of 11 residues. Germline CDR1 reads GTSNPN; CDR2 reads SVGIG (reference sequence).

This clone was counted a few times. The rearrangement links TRBV4-3 to TRBJ1-3; possibly TRBD1 for D (6 bases). Germline V gene sequence: CDR1 LGHNA, CDR2 YSLEER. The CDR3 runs 16 residues. V dropped 3 bases and J dropped 0 bases, with 12 bases sitting between them. The CDR3 sequence: CASSQVGASSGNTIYF. The CDR3 region has the DNA TGCGCCAGCAGCCAGGTGGGGGCGAGCTCTGGAAACACCATATATTTT.

CDR3 sequence (DNA): TGTGCCATCAGTGATAGGCCAACCGGCGGCTACACCTTC. Amino acids: CAISDRPTGGYTF. V usage is TRBV10-3 and J usage is TRBJ1-2; D is unresolved. In germline, CDR1 is ENHRY, CDR2 SYGVKD. The CDR3 loop spans 13 amino acids. The ends were cut back, 3 bases at V and 8 bases at J, with 13 bases in the middle.

This clone turned up a few times. This chain uses TRBV28 with TRBJ2-3, with D perhaps TRBD2 (6 bases). Germline V gene data show CDR1 as MDHEN and CDR2 as SYDVKM. V shed 4 bases and J shed 3 bases, with 11 bases lying between them. The CDR3 has 14 amino acids. The CDR3 loop is CASSWRDYTDTQYF. The CDR3 nucleotides are TGTGCCAGCAGTTGGAGGGATTATACAGATACGCAGTATTTT.

In nucleotides, the CDR3 is TGTGCCAGCAGCTTGGTGGGGGCCAAAAACATTCAGTACTTC. Protein: CASSLVGAKNIQYF. The chain employs TRBV7-8 and TRBJ2-4; D unresolved. CDR1 is SGHVS and CDR2 is FQNEAQ in the germline V gene. Trimming left V 3 bases short and J 1 base short, with 7 bases between. The CDR3 is 14 residues long.

The V and J genes are TRBV18 and TRBJ2-3; D might be TRBD2 (6 bases). The CDR3 consists of 14 residues. Germline loops: CDR1 KGHSH, CDR2 LQKENI. Trimming took off 1 base at V and 3 bases at J, with 8 bases between the two ends. CDR3 nucleotide sequence: TGTGCCAGCTCACCACGGAGGGGAACAGATACGCAGTATTTT. It encodes CASSPRRGTDTQYF.

DNA of the CDR3: TGCGCCAGCAGCTCTAGCGGGAACTCCTACGAGCAGTACTTC. This translates into CASSSSGNSYEQYF. The chain uses TRBV5-1 and TRBJ2-7; the match to TRBD2 covers 9 bases. Germline V gene data show CDR1 as SGHRS and CDR2 as YFSETQ. The CDR3 loop spans 14 amino acids. The ends lost 3 bases at V and 0 bases at J; junction bases unmatched: 1.

This clone was recorded a few times. The rearrangement links TRBV5-1 to TRBJ2-7; no reliable D call. This CDR3 comprises 11 residues. V was cut by 4 bases and J by 3 bases, with 5 bases left in between. CDR1 and CDR2 from the germline V gene are SGHRS and YFSETQ. This CDR3 reads CASSADYEQYF. CDR3 DNA: TGCGCCAGCAGCGCAGACTACGAGCAGTACTTC.

This clone was recorded a few times. The genes are TRBV30 and TRBJ1-2; D uncertain. Germline V gene data show CDR1 as GTSNPN and CDR2 as SVGIG (reference sequence). CDR3 length: 13 amino acids. Trimming stripped 3 bases from V and 1 base from J, with 9 bases between. CDR3 sequence: CAWSLGDNYGYTF. In nucleotides, the CDR3 is TGTGCCTGGAGCCTCGGGGATAACTATGGCTACACCTTC.

V usage is TRBV29-1 and J usage is TRBJ2-1; the match to TRBD1 covers 10 bases. V lost 3 bases, J lost 9 bases, and 8 bases stayed unmatched. Germline loops: CDR1 SQVTM, CDR2 ANQGSEA. The length of the CDR3 is 14 residues. For the CDR3, the DNA is TGCAGCGTTGACCGGGACAGGGGTGTCGGTGAGCAGTTCTTC. Translation: CSVDRDRGVGEQFF.

This clone occurred a few times. The J gene is TRBJ2-5, the V gene TRBV27; 8 bases are a match to TRBD2. Germline V gives CDR1 MNHEY, CDR2 SMNVEV (reference sequence). The CDR3 has 13 amino acids. V lost 5 bases, J lost 3 bases, and 2 bases stayed unmatched. CDR3 nucleotide sequence: TGTGCCAGCAGTCAAGCGGGGGAAGAGACCCAGTACTTC. Translated: CASSQAGEETQYF.

The genes are TRBV9 and TRBJ2-5, with 14 nucleotides matching TRBD2. Germline V gene sequence: CDR1 SGDLS, CDR2 YYNGEE. J was trimmed by 4 bases and V by 0 bases; bases with no gene match: 8. This CDR3 comprises 18 residues. CDR3 loop: CASSVAPGLAGVGETQYF. CDR3 DNA sequence: TGTGCCAGCAGCGTAGCTCCGGGACTAGCGGGAGTTGGAGAGACCCAGTACTTC.

This sequence joins TRBV27 and TRBJ2-5, with 10 bases lining up with TRBD1. Trimming cost V 6 bases and J 4 bases; bases outside gene matches: 8. Germline V gene lookup returns CDR1 MNHEY and CDR2 SMNVEV (reference sequence). CDR3 length: 15 residues. CDR3 residues: CASRAMTGGPETQYF. CDR3 nucleotides: TGTGCCAGCAGGGCCATGACAGGGGGCCCAGAGACCCAGTACTTC.

The table lists this clone with a count of one. The J gene is TRBJ2-3, the V gene TRBV9; D is uncertain. Germline CDR1 reads SGDLS; CDR2 reads YYNGEE. Trimming took 0 bases from V and 1 from J, leaving 12 bases between them. CDR3 length equals 16 residues. DNA for the CDR3: TGTGCCAGCAGCGTAGAAGGTTCTCTAGGCACAGATACGCAGTATTTT. It specifies CASSVEGSLGTDTQYF.

The chain combines TRBV30 with TRBJ2-5; D call uncertain. V shed 3 bases and J shed 5 bases, with 10 bases lying between them. There are 12 residues in the CDR3. Germline V lookup: CDR1 GTSNPN, CDR2 SVGIG (reference sequence). CDR3 in DNA: TGTGCCTGGAGACTGATAGGCGAGACCCAGTACTTC. Protein product: CAWRLIGETQYF.

This rearrangement joins TRBV18 to TRBJ2-5; D not resolved. V was shortened by 3 bases and J by 1 base, with 6 bases between the two germline ends. The germline CDR1 and CDR2 sequences are KGHSH and LQKENI. The CDR3 consists of 13 residues. This CDR3 is CASSPPVQETQYF. Here the CDR3 DNA reads TGTGCCAGCTCACCTCCAGTCCAAGAGACCCAGTACTTC. The full variable domain, completed using reference TRBV18 and TRBJ2-5, is NAGVMQNPRHLVRRRGQEARLRCSPMKGHSHVYWYRQLPEEGLKFMVYLQKENIIDESGMPKERFSAEFPKEGPSILRIQQVVRGDSAAYFCASSPPVQETQYFGPGTRLLVL.

This clone was seen a few times. The CDR3 sequence is CASSSPGRSPLHF. CDR3 nucleotide sequence: TGTGCCAGCAGTTCGCCTGGGCGGTCACCCCTCCACTTT. The chain employs TRBV25-1 and TRBJ1-6; no reliable D call. Germline lookup yields CDR1 MGHDK and CDR2 SYGVNS. The CDR3 loop spans 13 amino acids. Trimming shortened V by 5 bases and J by 10 bases, and 12 bases separated the two germline ends.

The V call is TRBV30, the J call TRBJ2-5; 7 nucleotides agree with TRBD1. Trimming at V came to 1 base and at J to 5 bases, leaving 7 bases not matched to a gene. Germline CDR1 is GTSNPN and CDR2 is SVGIG (reference sequence). This CDR3 spans 14 amino acids. In DNA, the CDR3 is TGTGCCTGGAGTGGGGGGACAGTAAAGGAGACCCAGTACTTC. This translates into CAWSGGTVKETQYF.

The chain carries TRBV30 and TRBJ2-7; TRBD1 agrees at 7 bases. CDR3 size: 15 residues. From germline, CDR1 is GTSNPN and CDR2 SVGIG (reference sequence). The ends lost 5 bases at V and 1 base at J; junction bases unmatched: 11. The CDR3 coding sequence is TGTGCCTGGGGGGTCCCGGACAGGCCTTCCTACGAGCAGTACTTC. Translation gives CAWGVPDRPSYEQYF.

This chain joins TRBV5-1 and TRBJ2-3; D remains unclear. This CDR3 has 16 residues. Germline-derived CDR1 and CDR2 are SGHRS and YFSETQ. The V gene lost 0 bases and the J gene lost 0 bases, with 11 bases spanning the gap. The CDR3 region is CASSLVGRTSTDTQYF. The CDR3, as DNA: TGCGCCAGCAGCTTGGTAGGCCGAACTAGCACAGATACGCAGTATTTT. Supplemented by reference TRBV5-1 and TRBJ2-3, the full variable domain reads KAGVTQTPRYLIKTRGQQVTLSCSPISGHRSVSWYQQTPGQGLQFLFEYFSETQRNKGNFPGRFSGRQFSNSRSEMNVSTLELGDSALYLCASSLVGRTSTDTQYFGPGTRLTVL.

This clone was seen a single time. The chain has TRBV27 and TRBJ1-3; D is undetermined. The CDR3 has 15 residues. CDR1 MNHEY and CDR2 SMNVEV come from the germline V gene (reference sequence). V gave up 2 bases and J gave up 4 bases, with 12 bases separating them. CDR3 in DNA: TGTGCCAGCAGTTTAGGAGGGCCTAGGGGAAACACCATATATTTT. Residues: CASSLGGPRGNTIYF.

CDR3 bases: TGCAGCGTTGTCAGCCAGGGGAGCACCGGGGAGCTGTTTTTT. This sequence encodes CSVVSQGSTGELFF. The chain joins TRBV29-1 to TRBJ2-2, with a tentative D call TRBD1 (6 bases). The germline gives CDR1 SQVTM, CDR2 ANQGSEA. Trimming left V 4 bases short and J 4 bases short, with 13 bases between. The CDR3 loop spans 14 amino acids.

This clone was detected a few times. The CDR3 DNA follows: TGCAGCGCCCTGAGTCCTTCCAATGAGCAGTTCTTC. It codes for CSALSPSNEQFF. J is TRBJ2-1 and V is TRBV29-1; D remains unclear. V was trimmed by 7 bases and J by 6 bases, leaving 13 bases between them. Germline V CDR1 and CDR2: SQVTM, ANQGSEA. The CDR3 is 12 amino acids.

The chain couples TRBV27 to TRBJ2-2, with TRBD1 matching 11 bases. From germline, CDR1 is MNHEY and CDR2 SMNVEV (reference sequence). V lost 7 bases to trimming and J lost 4 bases; unmatched junction nucleotides: 5. This CDR3 contains 15 residues. The CDR3 loop is CASNSGTGGTGELFF. DNA of the CDR3: TGTGCCAGCAATTCCGGGACAGGGGGCACCGGGGAGCTGTTTTTT.